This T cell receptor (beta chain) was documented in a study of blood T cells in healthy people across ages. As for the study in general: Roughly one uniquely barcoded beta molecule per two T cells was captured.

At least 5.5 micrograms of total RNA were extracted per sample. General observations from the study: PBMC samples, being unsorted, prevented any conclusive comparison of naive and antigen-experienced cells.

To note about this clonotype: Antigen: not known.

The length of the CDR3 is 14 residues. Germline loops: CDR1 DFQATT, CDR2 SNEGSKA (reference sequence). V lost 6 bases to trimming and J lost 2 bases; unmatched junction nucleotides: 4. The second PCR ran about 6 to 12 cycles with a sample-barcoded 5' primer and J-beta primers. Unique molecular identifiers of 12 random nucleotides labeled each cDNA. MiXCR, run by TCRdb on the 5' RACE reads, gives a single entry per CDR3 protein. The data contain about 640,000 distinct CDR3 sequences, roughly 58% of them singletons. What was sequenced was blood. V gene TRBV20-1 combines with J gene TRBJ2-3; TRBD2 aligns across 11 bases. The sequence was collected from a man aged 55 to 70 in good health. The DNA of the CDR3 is TGCAGTGCCCCACTAGCGGGGGTCACAGATACGCAGTATTTT. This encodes CSAPLAGVTDTQYF.